The T cell receptor (beta chain) under discussion was sequenced for a study of cytomegalovirus exposure and HLA in healthy donors. About the research overall: Researchers found that under 90% of some 400 genotyped donors fell within the Caucasian-associated ancestry cluster.

In the case of this clone: Its specificity is not known.

V lost 4 bases and J 2 bases, leaving 4 bases between the germline ends. This CDR3 has 13 amino acids. From germline, CDR1 is SGHDT and CDR2 YYEEEE. A multiplex PCR was run with 60 Vbeta primers and 13 Jbeta primers. Here immunoSEQ multiplex PCR was the method, and the copy in TCRdb shows in-frame clones only, minus some. The table shows about 120,000 clones, with over 65% occurring only once. Findings and limits, study-wide: A missense variant in DCLRE1C was later tied to TCR beta V- and J-gene trimming.

This TCR derives from a woman aged 30 to 39 in good health and CMV-seropositive. The sequencing input was PBMCs. The chain links TRBV5-6 to TRBJ2-6; D unresolved. The CDR3 protein is CASSPTGANVLTF. The CDR3 DNA follows: TGTGCCAGCAGCCCAACTGGGGCCAACGTCCTGACTTTC. Full variable domain (remainder filled in from reference TRBV5-6 and TRBJ2-6): DAGVTQSPTHLIKTRGQQVTLRCSPKSGHDTVSWYQQALGQGPQFIFQYYEEEERQRGNFPDRFSGHQFPNYSSELNVNALLLGDSALYLCASSPTGANVLTFGAGSRLTVL.